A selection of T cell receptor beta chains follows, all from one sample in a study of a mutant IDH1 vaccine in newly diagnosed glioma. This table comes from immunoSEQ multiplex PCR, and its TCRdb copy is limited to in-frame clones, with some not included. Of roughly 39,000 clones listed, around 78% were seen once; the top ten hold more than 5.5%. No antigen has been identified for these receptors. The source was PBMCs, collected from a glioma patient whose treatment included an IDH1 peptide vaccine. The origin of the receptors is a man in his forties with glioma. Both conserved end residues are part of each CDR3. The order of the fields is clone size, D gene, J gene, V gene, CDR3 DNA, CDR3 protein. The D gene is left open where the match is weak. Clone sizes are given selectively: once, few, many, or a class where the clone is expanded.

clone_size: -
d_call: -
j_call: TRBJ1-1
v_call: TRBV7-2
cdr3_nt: TGTGCCAGCAGCTTGGTAATGAACACTGAAGCTTTCTTT
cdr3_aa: CASSLVMNTEAFF

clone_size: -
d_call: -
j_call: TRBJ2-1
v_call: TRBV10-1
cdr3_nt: TGCGCCAGCAGTGAACGTGGGGGGAATGAGCAGTTCTTC
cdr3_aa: CASSERGGNEQFF

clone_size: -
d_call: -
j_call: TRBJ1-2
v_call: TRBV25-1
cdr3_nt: TGTGCCAGCAGTACCCGACAGAGGGACGTCTCGGCTGGCTACACCTTC
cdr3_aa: CASSTRQRDVSAGYTF

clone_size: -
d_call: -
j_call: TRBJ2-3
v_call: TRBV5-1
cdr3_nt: TGCGCCAGCTCCCGTAGCACAGATACGCAGTATTTT
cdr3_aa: CASSRSTDTQYF

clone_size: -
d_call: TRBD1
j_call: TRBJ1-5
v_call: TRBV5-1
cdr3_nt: TGCGCCAGCAGCGAGGACGACAGGGGCGGGCAGCCCCAGCATTTT
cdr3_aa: CASSEDDRGGQPQHF

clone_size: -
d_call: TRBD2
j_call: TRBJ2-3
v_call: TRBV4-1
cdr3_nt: TGCGCCAGCAGCCAAGCGGGGGGGCAACAAGATACGCAGTATTTT
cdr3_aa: CASSQAGGQQDTQYF

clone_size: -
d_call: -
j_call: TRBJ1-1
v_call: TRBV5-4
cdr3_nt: TGTGCCAGCAGCTTGGACGTCAACACTGAAGCTTTCTTT
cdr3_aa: CASSLDVNTEAFF

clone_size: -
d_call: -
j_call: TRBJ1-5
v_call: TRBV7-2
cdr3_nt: TGTGCCAGCAGCTTACGTCGGTATAGCAATCAGCCCCAGCATTTT
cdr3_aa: CASSLRRYSNQPQHF

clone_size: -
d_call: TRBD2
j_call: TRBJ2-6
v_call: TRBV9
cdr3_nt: TGTGCCAGCAGCTGGGGGGGCTCTGGGGCCAACGTCCTGACTTTC
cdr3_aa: CASSWGGSGANVLTF

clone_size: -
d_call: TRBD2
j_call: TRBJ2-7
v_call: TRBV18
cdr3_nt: TGTGCCAGCTCGCCGCCCGGACTAGCGGGGGGCGACGAGCAGTACTTC
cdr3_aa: CASSPPGLAGGDEQYF

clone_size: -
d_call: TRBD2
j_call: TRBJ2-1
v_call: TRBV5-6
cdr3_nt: TGTGCCAGCAGCTTCGGACTAGTTGCGTACAATGAGCAGTTCTTC
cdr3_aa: CASSFGLVAYNEQFF

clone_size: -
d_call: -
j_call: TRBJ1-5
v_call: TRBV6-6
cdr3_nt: TGTGCCAGCAGTTACGTTGGGGACATAAATCAGCCCCAGCATTTT
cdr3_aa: CASSYVGDINQPQHF

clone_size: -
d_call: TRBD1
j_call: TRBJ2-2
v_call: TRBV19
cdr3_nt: TGTGCCAGTAGGACAGGGCTGAGCACCGGGGAGCTGTTTTTT
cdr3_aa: CASRTGLSTGELFF

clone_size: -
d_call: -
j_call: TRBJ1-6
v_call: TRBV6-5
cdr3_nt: TGTGCCAGCAGGAACACGCATTCACCCCTCCACTTT
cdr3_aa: CASRNTHSPLHF

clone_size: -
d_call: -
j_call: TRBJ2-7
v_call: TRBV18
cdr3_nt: TGTGCCAGCTCATCCTTATCCAGCTCCTACGAGCAGTACTTC
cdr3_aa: CASSSLSSSYEQYF

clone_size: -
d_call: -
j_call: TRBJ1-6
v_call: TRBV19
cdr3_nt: TGTGCCAGTAGTCGACAGGCTGGTGATTCACCCCTCCACTTT
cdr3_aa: CASSRQAGDSPLHF

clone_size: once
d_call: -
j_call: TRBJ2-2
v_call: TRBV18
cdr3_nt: TGTGCCAGCTCACCCGGACAGCACACCGGGGAGCTGTTTTTT
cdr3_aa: CASSPGQHTGELFF

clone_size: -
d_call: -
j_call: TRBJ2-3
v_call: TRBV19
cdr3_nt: TGTGCCAGTCGAAGTTATAGCGGCGCAGATACGCAGTATTTT
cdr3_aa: CASRSYSGADTQYF

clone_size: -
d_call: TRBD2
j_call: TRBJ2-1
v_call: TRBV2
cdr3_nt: TGTGCCAGCCTAGCGGGGAAATACAATGAGCAGTTCTTC
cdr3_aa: CASLAGKYNEQFF

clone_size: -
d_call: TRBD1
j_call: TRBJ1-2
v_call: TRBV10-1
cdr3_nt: TGCGCCAGCAGTGGGGGACAGGGCTCCTATGGCTACACCTTC
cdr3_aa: CASSGGQGSYGYTF

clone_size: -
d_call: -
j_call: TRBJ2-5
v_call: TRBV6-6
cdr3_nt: TGTGCCAGCAGTTACTCGGGGGGGGCCATTGAGACCCAGTACTTC
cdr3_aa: CASSYSGGAIETQYF

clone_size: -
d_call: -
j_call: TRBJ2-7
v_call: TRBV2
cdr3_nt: TGTGCCAGCAGGGGGGACGGCACATTCTACGAGCAGTACTTC
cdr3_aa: CASRGDGTFYEQYF

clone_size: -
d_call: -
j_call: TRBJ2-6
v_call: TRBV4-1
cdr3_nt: TGCGCCAGCAGCCAAGAATTCAGGGGAGGTAACGGGGCCAACGTCCTGACTTTC
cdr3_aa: CASSQEFRGGNGANVLTF

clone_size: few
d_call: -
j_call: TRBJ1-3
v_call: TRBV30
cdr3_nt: TGTGCCCTAACAGGGAAAGTAAGAAACACCATATATTTT
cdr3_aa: CALTGKVRNTIYF

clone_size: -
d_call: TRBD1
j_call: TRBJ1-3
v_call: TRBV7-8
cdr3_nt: TGTGCCAGCAGCTTAGGACAGGGGCGACTCTCTGGAAACACCATATATTTT
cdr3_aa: CASSLGQGRLSGNTIYF

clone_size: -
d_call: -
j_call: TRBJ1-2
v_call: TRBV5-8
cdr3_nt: TGTGCCAGCAGCTTGGTTCCCCACTATGGCTACACCTTC
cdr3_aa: CASSLVPHYGYTF

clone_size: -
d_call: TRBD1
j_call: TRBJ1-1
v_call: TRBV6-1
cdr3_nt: TGTGCCACCGACAGGGATTTCATGAACACTGAAGCTTTCTTT
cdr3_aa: CATDRDFMNTEAFF

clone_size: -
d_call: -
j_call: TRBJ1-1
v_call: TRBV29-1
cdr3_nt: TGCAGCGTCAGAGGGGGGAACACTGAAGCTTTCTTT
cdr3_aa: CSVRGGNTEAFF

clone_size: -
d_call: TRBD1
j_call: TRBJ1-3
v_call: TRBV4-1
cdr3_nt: TGCGCCAGCAGCCAACGAACAGGGGGCTCTGGAAACACCATATATTTT
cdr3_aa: CASSQRTGGSGNTIYF

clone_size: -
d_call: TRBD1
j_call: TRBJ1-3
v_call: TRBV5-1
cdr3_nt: TGCGCCAGCAGCGCACGGACAGGGGGCTTAGACACCATATATTTT
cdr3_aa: CASSARTGGLDTIYF

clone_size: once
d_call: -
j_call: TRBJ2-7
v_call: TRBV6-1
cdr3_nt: TGTGCCAGCTCACTCCGGAGCTCCTACGAGCAGTACTTC
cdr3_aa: CASSLRSSYEQYF

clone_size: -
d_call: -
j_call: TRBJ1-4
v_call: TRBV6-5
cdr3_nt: TGTGCCAGCACGGGGACACTAACTAATGATGAAAAACTGTTTTTT
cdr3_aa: CASTGTLTNDEKLFF

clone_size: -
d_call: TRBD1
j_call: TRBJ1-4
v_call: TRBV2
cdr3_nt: TGTGCCACCAAACCGGGGACAGGGATCATTAGGATAGAAAAACTGTTTTTT
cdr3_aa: CATKPGTGIIRIEKLFF

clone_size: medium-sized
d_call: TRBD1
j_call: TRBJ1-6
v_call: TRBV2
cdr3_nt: TGTGCCAGCAGGTTGACAGGGCTCTCCTATAATTCACCCCTCCACTTT
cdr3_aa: CASRLTGLSYNSPLHF

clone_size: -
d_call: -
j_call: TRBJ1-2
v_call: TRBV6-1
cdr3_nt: TGTGCCAGCAGTGAAAGAACTGCTACCTTC
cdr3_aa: CASSERTATF

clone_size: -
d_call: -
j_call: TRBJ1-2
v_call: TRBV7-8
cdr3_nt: TGTGCCAGCGGGGGTGGTGCGGGGTCCTATGGCTACACCTTC
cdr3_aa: CASGGGAGSYGYTF

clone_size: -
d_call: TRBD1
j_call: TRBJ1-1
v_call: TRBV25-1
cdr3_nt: TGTGCCAGCAGGGATGACAGGGGCCCCCGAGAAGCTTTCTTT
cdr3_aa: CASRDDRGPREAFF

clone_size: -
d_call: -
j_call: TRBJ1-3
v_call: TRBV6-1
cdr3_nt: TGTGCCAGCAGTGAAAAGACTGCCTCTGGAAACACCATATATTTT
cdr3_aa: CASSEKTASGNTIYF

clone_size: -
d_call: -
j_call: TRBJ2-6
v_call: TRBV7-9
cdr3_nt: TGTGCCAGCAGCTTAGGGGGACCGAGCTCTGGGGCCAACGTCCTGACTTTC
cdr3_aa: CASSLGGPSSGANVLTF

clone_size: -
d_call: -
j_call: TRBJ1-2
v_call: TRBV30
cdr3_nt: TGTGCCTGGAGTGTACGGAGGAACCGCCTCTATGGCTACACCTTC
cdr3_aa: CAWSVRRNRLYGYTF

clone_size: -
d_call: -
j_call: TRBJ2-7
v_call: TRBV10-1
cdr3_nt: TGCGCCAGCAGTGACGGGAAACCCTACGAGCAGTACTTC
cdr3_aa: CASSDGKPYEQYF

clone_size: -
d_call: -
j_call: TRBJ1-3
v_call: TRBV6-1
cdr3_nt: TGTGCCAGCAGTTGGGACGGGGACTCTGGAAACACCATATATTTT
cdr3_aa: CASSWDGDSGNTIYF

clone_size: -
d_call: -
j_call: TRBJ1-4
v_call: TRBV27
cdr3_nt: TGTGCCAGCAGGGGGGTTGGTGTAAATGAAAAACTGTTTTTT
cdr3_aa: CASRGVGVNEKLFF

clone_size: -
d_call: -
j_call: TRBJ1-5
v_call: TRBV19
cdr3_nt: TGTGCCAGTAGTAGAAGAGAACAGGGACAGCCCCAGCATTTT
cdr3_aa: CASSRREQGQPQHF

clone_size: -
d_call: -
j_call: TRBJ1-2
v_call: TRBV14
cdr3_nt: TGTGCCAGCAGCCCCGACTGGCTTAGCTACACCTTC
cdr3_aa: CASSPDWLSYTF

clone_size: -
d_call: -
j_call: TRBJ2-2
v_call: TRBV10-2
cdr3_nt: TGCGCCAGTTCCTTGGGGGGCGGAACCGGGGAGCTGTTTTTT
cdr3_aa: CASSLGGGTGELFF

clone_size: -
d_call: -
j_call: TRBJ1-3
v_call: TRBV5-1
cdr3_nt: TGCGCCAGCAGCCCGACAGCTTCTGCTGGAAACACCATATATTTT
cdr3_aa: CASSPTASAGNTIYF

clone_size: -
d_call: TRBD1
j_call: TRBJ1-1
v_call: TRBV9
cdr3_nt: TGTGCCAGCAGCGTAGCCCCCGTGGGGGGACAGGGGGCTGAAGCTTTCTTT
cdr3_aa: CASSVAPVGGQGAEAFF

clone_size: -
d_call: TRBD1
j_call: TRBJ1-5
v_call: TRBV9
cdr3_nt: TGTGCCAGCAGCTATGGGACAGGGGGACAGCCCCAGCATTTT
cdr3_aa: CASSYGTGGQPQHF

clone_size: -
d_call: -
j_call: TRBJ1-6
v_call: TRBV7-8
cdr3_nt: TGTGCCAGCAGAAATCTCGGAGGGACCTATAATTCACCCCTCCACTTT
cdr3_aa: CASRNLGGTYNSPLHF

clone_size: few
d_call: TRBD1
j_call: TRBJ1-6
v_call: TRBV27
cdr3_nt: TGTGCCAGCAGGACGGGACAGGGAGGTTCACCCCTCCACTTT
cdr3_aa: CASRTGQGGSPLHF

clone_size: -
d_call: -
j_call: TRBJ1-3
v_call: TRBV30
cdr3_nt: TGTGCCTGGAGTCCCGGCCCGCGTAACACCATATATTTT
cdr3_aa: CAWSPGPRNTIYF